The rows below give T cell receptor beta chains drawn from one sample of a study of blood T cell repertoires in COVID-19. Sequenced by immunoSEQ multiplex PCR; TCRdb stores in-frame clones only, minus some. The profile covers more than 110,000 clones, with 75% to 90% appearing a single time and roughly 4% taken by the ten largest. Sequencing used peripheral blood. The receptors stem from an elderly woman with acute or convalescent COVID-19. CDR3s include the opening cysteine and the closing phenylalanine or tryptophan. A D gene is named only where the DNA matches it firmly. Part of the rows lack a size; the others show once, few, many or a class for expanded clones.

v_call	d_call	j_call	clone_size	cdr3_aa	cdr3_nt
TRBV7-8	-	TRBJ2-5	-	CASSRNRWEETQYF	TGTGCCAGCAGCCGAAACAGGTGGGAAGAGACCCAGTACTTC
TRBV7-3	TRBD2	TRBJ2-1	-	CASSVGTSLSYNEQFF	TGTGCCAGCAGCGTAGGGACTAGCCTCTCCTACAATGAGCAGTTCTTC
TRBV5-1	TRBD1	TRBJ1-6	-	CASSLEGGTGNSPLHF	TGCGCCAGCAGCTTGGAAGGTGGGACAGGGAATTCACCCCTCCACTTT
TRBV7-9	TRBD1	TRBJ2-7	-	CASSLPPGTGVYEQYF	TGTGCCAGCAGCTTACCTCCGGGGACAGGGGTCTACGAGCAGTACTTC
TRBV28	-	TRBJ1-2	-	CASSLPVNYGYTF	TGTGCCAGCAGTTTACCGGTCAACTATGGCTACACCTTC
TRBV5-1	-	TRBJ1-6	-	CASSTQRSNNSPLHF	TGCGCCAGCAGCACCCAGAGGAGCAATAATTCACCCCTCCACTTT
TRBV5-4	-	TRBJ2-7	once	CASSLAKGVGPYEQYF	TGTGCCAGCAGCTTGGCCAAGGGGGTGGGCCCCTACGAGCAGTACTTC
TRBV5-4	-	TRBJ1-2	few	CASSQREGGYTF	TGTGCCAGCAGCCAGAGGGAAGGCGGCTACACCTTC
TRBV3-1/TRBV3-2	TRBD1	TRBJ2-5	-	CASSQVSPGTGNLGDQYF	TGTGCCAGCAGCCAAGTGAGCCCCGGGACAGGAAACCTGGGGGACCAGTACTTC
TRBV4-1	-	TRBJ2-1	-	CASSLTDRSDEQFF	TGCGCCAGCAGCCTAACCGACAGGTCGGATGAGCAGTTCTTC
TRBV13	-	TRBJ1-4	-	CASSPGLGAKEKLFF	TGTGCCAGCAGCCCGGGGTTGGGGGCTAAGGAAAAACTGTTTTTT
TRBV6-1	-	TRBJ2-5	-	CASSGTVLGFQETQYF	TGTGCCAGCAGTGGGACAGTGCTGGGGTTTCAAGAGACCCAGTACTTC
TRBV10-3	TRBD1	TRBJ1-1	once	CAIREDRAKVNTEAFF	TGTGCCATCAGAGAGGACAGGGCAAAGGTGAACACTGAAGCTTTCTTT
TRBV5-1	-	TRBJ1-1	-	CASSLGQGKAEAFF	TGCGCCAGCAGCTTGGGTCAGGGTAAGGCTGAAGCTTTCTTT
TRBV15	-	TRBJ2-7	-	CATSRDRGYEQYF	TGTGCCACCAGCAGAGATCGGGGGTACGAGCAGTACTTC
TRBV12-3/TRBV12-4	TRBD1	TRBJ1-1	few	CASNPLTGRAFF	TGTGCCAGCAATCCGCTGACAGGGCGGGCTTTCTTT
TRBV5-1	-	TRBJ2-5	-	CASRRQEETQYF	TGCGCCAGCAGACGGCAGGAAGAGACCCAGTACTTC
TRBV28	-	TRBJ2-7	-	CASTSPPMGDEQYF	TGTGCCAGCACCAGTCCTCCGATGGGAGACGAGCAGTACTTC
TRBV27	-	TRBJ1-1	-	CASSLSETGTEAFF	TGTGCCAGCAGTTTATCGGAAACAGGGACTGAAGCTTTCTTT
TRBV28	TRBD2	TRBJ2-3	-	CASSLRTSGDTQYF	TGTGCCAGCAGTTTACGGACTAGCGGGGATACGCAGTATTTT
TRBV18	-	TRBJ1-1	-	CASSGGMNTEAFF	TGTGCCAGCTCAGGGGGGATGAACACTGAAGCTTTCTTT
TRBV30	-	TRBJ1-1	once	CAWISVGGKQSEAFF	TGTGCCTGGATCTCGGTGGGGGGTAAACAGTCTGAAGCTTTCTTT
TRBV4-1	-	TRBJ2-7	-	CASSYGIFRGYEQYF	TGCGCCAGCAGCTACGGTATCTTCAGAGGCTACGAGCAGTACTTC
TRBV13	-	TRBJ2-1	-	CASTIRQYEQFF	TGTGCCAGCACCATCAGGCAATATGAGCAGTTCTTC
TRBV5-1	TRBD2	TRBJ2-3	-	CASSLPKPSGSADTQYF	TGCGCCAGCAGCTTGCCTAAACCTAGCGGGAGCGCAGATACGCAGTATTTT
TRBV28	TRBD1	TRBJ1-4	-	CASSFVVGQGTEKLFF	TGTGCCAGCAGTTTTGTTGTGGGACAGGGGACTGAAAAACTGTTTTTT
TRBV11-2	TRBD2	TRBJ2-3	few	CASRRALAGGPSGTDTQYF	TGTGCCAGCAGGCGTGCTCTAGCGGGAGGGCCGTCAGGCACAGATACGCAGTATTTT
TRBV12-3/TRBV12-4	-	TRBJ1-1	few	CASRQEDTEAFF	TGTGCCAGCAGGCAGGAGGACACTGAAGCTTTCTTT
TRBV5-1	TRBD1	TRBJ1-2	-	CASSLDQGGGYTF	TGCGCCAGCAGCTTGGATCAGGGGGGAGGCTACACCTTC
TRBV25-1	-	TRBJ1-5	-	CASSEIIERPSDQPQHF	TGTGCCAGCAGTGAGATCATTGAGAGGCCTAGTGATCAGCCCCAGCATTTT
TRBV7-6	TRBD1	TRBJ1-3	-	CASSALQGASGNTIYF	TGTGCCAGCAGCGCATTACAGGGGGCCTCTGGAAACACCATATATTTT
TRBV24-1	TRBD2	TRBJ2-7	-	CATSAAYGGCAYEQYF	TGTGCCACCAGTGCCGCTTACGGGGGGTGCGCCTACGAGCAGTACTTC
TRBV12-3/TRBV12-4	-	TRBJ1-5	few	CASSFSDRPQHF	TGTGCCAGCAGTTTTTCAGACAGGCCCCAGCATTTT
TRBV28	TRBD1	TRBJ1-5	-	CASSLDRGRQPQHF	TGTGCCAGCAGTCTGGACAGGGGGAGACAGCCCCAGCATTTT
TRBV30	-	TRBJ1-5	-	CAWQQGLNQPQHF	TGTGCCTGGCAGCAGGGCCTCAATCAGCCCCAGCATTTT